This T cell receptor beta chain comes out of a study of blood T cell repertoires in COVID-19. As processed by the authors: From reference gene primer amplification, estimates of nucleated cell counts were derived. Sequenced by immunoSEQ multiplex PCR; TCRdb stores in-frame clones only, minus some. Clone size and the V and J calls come from that table; the DNA yielded D and trimming. The table records about 190,000 clones, roughly 80% of them present only once. The sequenced sample was peripheral blood. The sequence was obtained from a man aged 50-60 years who had recovered from COVID-19.

CDR3 sequence (DNA): TGTGCCAGCAGCCCACGGTCGGTTGGCTATGGCTACACCTTC. It specifies CASSPRSVGYGYTF. V is TRBV5-6 and J is TRBJ1-2; no clear D. Germline V gives CDR1 SGHDT, CDR2 YYEEEE. V shed 4 bases and J shed 4 bases, with 14 bases lying between them. This CDR3 has 14 amino acids.